Shown below are 8 T cell receptor beta chains from a single sample sequenced in a study of PD-L1 blockade in urothelial cancer. Here immunoSEQ multiplex PCR was the method, and the copy in TCRdb shows in-frame clones only, minus some. This table holds about 40,000 clones, 84% found once. Time point described: peripheral blood 6 weeks after treatment start. The specimen was PBMCs, collected around atezolizumab (anti-PD-L1) treatment. All receptors come from a man aged 35 to 55 with urothelial cancer.

The chain combines TRBV11-2 with TRBJ2-5, with a weak D call TRBD2 (7 bases). Germline V gene lookup returns CDR1 SGHAT and CDR2 FQNNGV. Trimming cost V 5 bases and J 7 bases, with 17 bases left between them. The CDR3 loop spans 14 amino acids. The CDR3 coding sequence is TGTGCCAGCAGCCCTGTGGGGGGGCGTGGGACCCAGTACTTC. This encodes CASSPVGGRGTQYF.

This rearrangement joins TRBV28 to TRBJ1-4; D might be TRBD1 (6 bases). Germline CDR1 and CDR2: MDHEN and SYDVKM. The CDR3 is 15 amino acids. The germline V and J ends were trimmed by 6 bases and 8 bases, with 19 bases remaining between them. The CDR3 is CASSPRGAPSEKLFF. The CDR3 nucleotides are TGTGCCAGCAGCCCTCGGGGGGCCCCTTCAGAAAAACTGTTTTTT.

About this clone itself: A junction boundary mismatches the germline segment, possibly from a read error. The chain has TRBV6-1 and TRBJ1-5; D is undetermined. The germline CDR1 and CDR2 sequences are MNHNS and SASEGT. There are 14 residues in the CDR3. The CDR3 is CASSEALSNRPQHF. CDR3 nucleotides: TGTGCCAGCAGTGAAGCGCTTAGTAATCGGCCCCAGCATTTT.

V and J are TRBV7-2 and TRBJ1-1, with 7 bases aligning to TRBD1. CDR1 SGHTA and CDR2 FQGNSA come from the germline V gene. This CDR3 contains 15 residues. The V segment lost 5 bases and the J segment 8 bases; nucleotides outside the gene matches: 14. The CDR3 DNA follows: TGTGCCAGCAGCCCTCCTGACAGGGCCCCCTCCGAAGCTTTCTTT. Translated, it gives CASSPPDRAPSEAFF.

The rearrangement joins TRBV28 to TRBJ1-2; a weak D match, TRBD1 (6 bases). This CDR3 spans 13 amino acids. Germline-derived CDR1 and CDR2 are MDHEN and SYDVKM. V was cut by 6 bases and J by 4 bases, with 12 bases left in between. The DNA of the CDR3 is TGTGCCAGCAGCACAGGGAACAGCTATGGCTACACCTTC. Its translation: CASSTGNSYGYTF.

V and J are TRBV19 and TRBJ1-5, with D maybe TRBD1 (5 bases). Germline loops: CDR1 LNHDA, CDR2 SQIVND (reference sequence). This CDR3 has 16 amino acids. Trimming cost V 4 bases and J 2 bases, with 15 bases left between them. The CDR3 spells CASSTGRDWGNQPQHF. The CDR3 region has the DNA TGTGCCAGTAGTACAGGACGGGACTGGGGCAATCAGCCCCAGCATTTT. The complete variable domain, with remaining parts taken from reference TRBV19 and TRBJ1-5, reads DGGITQSPKYLFRKEGQNVTLSCEQNLNHDAMYWYRQDPGQGLRLIYYSQIVNDFQKGDIAEGYSVSREKKESFPLTVTSAQKNPTAFYLCASSTGRDWGNQPQHFGDGTRLSIL.

The chain carries TRBV15 and TRBJ2-5, with D possibly TRBD2 on 6 matching bases. The V gene's germline CDR1 is LNHNV and CDR2 YYDKDF (reference sequence). The CDR3 runs to 12 residues. Trimming removed 5 bases at V and 3 bases at J, with 7 bases between. CDR3 amino acids: CATSGGKETQYF. Written as DNA, the CDR3 is TGTGCCACCAGCGGCGGGAAAGAGACCCAGTACTTC.

There are a few counts of this clone. The J gene is TRBJ1-2, the V gene TRBV28; D unresolved. Germline V gene lookup returns CDR1 MDHEN and CDR2 SYDVKM. The CDR3 is 14 residues long. The V and J ends lost 7 bases and 6 bases respectively, with 18 bases between them. The CDR3 sequence is CASNLPGGLHGYTF. The CDR3, as DNA: TGTGCCAGCAATTTGCCAGGAGGGCTCCATGGCTACACCTTC.